This T cell receptor (beta chain) was recorded in a study of T cell responses to AZD1222 COVID-19 vaccine (dated by TCRdb to about 2021). Regarding the complete study: AZD1222 recipients whose second dose came at about 4 weeks and those whose second dose came at about 12 weeks were combined into one group, since spike-specific TCR depth and breadth did not differ between the two schedules. Trial participants were enrolled by age into subgroups of 18-55, 56-69 and 70-plus years, and around 140, 26 and 57 TCR-sequenced participants, respectively, were included in these subgroups. TCR sequencing was performed for 230 to 250 trial participants, of whom around 200 were given two doses of AZD1222 and approximately 25 were given two doses of MenACWY control vaccine. The study at large found these results: Vaccine-associated CD4 TCRs spanned the whole spike protein, with dominant responses in regions 160-218 and 743-854. Reportedly, close to half of the unique spike-specific TCRs recognized epitopes lying outside the regions that are mutated in the B.1.351 and B.1.1.7 variants. Spike-specific TCR breadth and depth rose significantly after two AZD1222 doses compared with day 0 and with MenACWY recipients. Because no samples from the day 14 peak response were available, repertoires could be characterized only after the peak T cell response. Participants were mostly white British, with more females than males. The authors suggested clonal diversity may have been underestimated. Conclusions about previously exposed vaccinees were limited because only five to seven AZD1222 recipients were SARS-CoV-2 seropositive at baseline. In the small 56-69-year group, the increase in depth fell short of significance, most likely because of low power.

For this clone: Its antigen target is currently unknown. The sample holds no much larger clone one base away, and base qualities are not on file.

What the time point label conveys for this sample: baseline before first vaccination. Samples from vaccinated people were obtained from the UK trials COV001 and COV002, which included a single-blind randomized controlled phase 2/3 trial of AZD1222 (ChAdOx1 nCoV-19) in healthy adults. Trial participant PBMC samples were collected at day 0 and day 28 after the second dose for TCRbeta chain sequencing. The CDR3 regions of human TCRbeta chains were analyzed by immunosequencing. The authors' analysis ran thus. TCRs in the repertoires were compared against a reference library of SARS-CoV-2-specific TCRs that had been generated with the MIRA antigen-specificity platform. Breadth was defined as the fraction of unique TCRs that were SARS-CoV-2-associated, and depth was defined as the fraction of total T cells that were SARS-CoV-2-associated. Using the MIRA data, every spike-specific TCR was mapped to the spike region that the TCR reacted to and assigned to either a CD4 or a CD8 class. Log10-transformed breadth and depth values were compared by one-way ANOVA with Sidak's multiple comparisons tests. The table was pulled from immuneACCESS by TCRdb, which kept in-frame rearrangements only. Such tables lose some clones; where checked, under half of the loss comes from unresolved V genes, and the rest has no known cause. D and trimming come from the DNA, and the V and J calls and clone size come from that table. In this sample the table shows 140,000 to 150,000 clones, 93% of which occur a single time. 5% to 6.5% of the sample is held by the ten biggest clonotypes.

The germline V gene encodes CDR1 SGHTA and CDR2 FQGNSA. V is shortened by 1 base, J by 6 bases, and the region joining them spans 13 bases. The CDR3 spans 15 residues, from the cysteine through the phenylalanine. Only the CDR3 portion is preserved as DNA: 45 bases, with reading frame beginning at the first base. This sequence originates from an adult in good health. Recombination linked TRBV7-2 to TRBJ2-4; D gene: possibly TRBD2, on 6 matching bases. Specimen: peripheral blood, collected on day 0 of AZD1222 vaccination. The nucleotides read TGTGCCAGCAGCTTAGGTTCTAGGAGGGGAAACATTCAGTACTTC. This codes for CASSLGSRRGNIQYF.